This TCR beta chain was documented in a study of identical twins. Study-wide results and caveats: Out-of-frame alpha sequences common to twins exhibited a surplus of low generation probability.

Each CDR3 protein gets one entry after TCRdb re-called the 5' RACE reads with MiXCR. Of hundreds of thousands of distinct CDR3 sequences detected, around a tenth appear once; the ten largest clones hold about 5%. CDR1 is DFQATT and CDR2 is SNEGSKA in the germline V gene (reference sequence). This CDR3 has 13 amino acids. V lost 3 bases to trimming and J lost 0 bases, with 9 bases between them. A few counts support this clonotype. Its antigen is still unknown. This sequence was found in a woman aged 18 to 35 in good health. Sequenced sample: memory (CD45RO+) T cells sorted from blood. This chain joins TRBV20-1 and TRBJ2-7; no firm D call. The chain's CDR3 is CSARSKYSYEQYF. The CDR3 DNA reads TGCAGTGCTAGGTCGAAATACTCCTACGAGCAGTACTTC.